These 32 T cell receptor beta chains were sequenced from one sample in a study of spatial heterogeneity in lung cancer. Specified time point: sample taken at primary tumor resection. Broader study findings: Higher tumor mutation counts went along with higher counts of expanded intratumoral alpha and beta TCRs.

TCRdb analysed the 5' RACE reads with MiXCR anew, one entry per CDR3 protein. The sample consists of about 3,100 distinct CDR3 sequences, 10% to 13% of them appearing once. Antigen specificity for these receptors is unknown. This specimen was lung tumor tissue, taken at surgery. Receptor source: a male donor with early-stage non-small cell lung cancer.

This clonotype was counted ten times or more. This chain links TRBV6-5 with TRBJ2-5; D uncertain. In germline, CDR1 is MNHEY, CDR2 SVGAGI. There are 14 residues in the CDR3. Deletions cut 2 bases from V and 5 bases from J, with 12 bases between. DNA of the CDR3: TGTGCCAGCAGTTACGACGTTTTCGGGGAGACCCAGTACTTC. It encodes CASSYDVFGETQYF.

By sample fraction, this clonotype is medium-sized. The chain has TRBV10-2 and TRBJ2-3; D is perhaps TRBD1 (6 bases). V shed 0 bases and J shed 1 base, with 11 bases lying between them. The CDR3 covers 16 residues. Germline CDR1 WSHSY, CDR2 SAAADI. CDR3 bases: TGCGCCAGCAGTGAGTCCATTTACAGGGGCACAGATACGCAGTATTTT. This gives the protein CASSESIYRGTDTQYF.

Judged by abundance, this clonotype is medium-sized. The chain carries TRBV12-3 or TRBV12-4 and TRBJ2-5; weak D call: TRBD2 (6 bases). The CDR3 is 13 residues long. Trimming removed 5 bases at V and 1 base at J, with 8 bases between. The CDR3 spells CASSHSGQETQYF. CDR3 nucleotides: TGTGCCAGCAGTCATAGCGGCCAAGAGACCCAGTACTTC.

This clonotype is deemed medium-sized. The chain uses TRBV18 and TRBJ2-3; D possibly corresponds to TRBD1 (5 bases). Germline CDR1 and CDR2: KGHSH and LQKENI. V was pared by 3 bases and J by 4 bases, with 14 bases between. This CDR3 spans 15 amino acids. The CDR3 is CASSPPTQGPDTQYF. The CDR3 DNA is TGTGCCAGCTCACCCCCTACGCAGGGCCCAGATACGCAGTATTTT.

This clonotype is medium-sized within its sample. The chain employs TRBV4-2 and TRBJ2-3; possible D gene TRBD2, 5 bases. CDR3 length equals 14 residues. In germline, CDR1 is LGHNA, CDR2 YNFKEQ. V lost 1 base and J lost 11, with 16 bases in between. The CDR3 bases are TGTGCCAGCAGCCAAGCGGGATCGTTGGGCGGGCAGTATTTT. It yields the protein CASSQAGSLGGQYF.

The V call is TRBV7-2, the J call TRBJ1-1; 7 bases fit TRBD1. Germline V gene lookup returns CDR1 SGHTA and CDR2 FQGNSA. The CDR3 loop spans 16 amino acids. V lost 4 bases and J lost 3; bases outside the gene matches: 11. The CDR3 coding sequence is TGTGCCAGCAGCTCACCGGGACAGACTGTCTACACTGAAGCTTTCTTT. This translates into CASSSPGQTVYTEAFF.

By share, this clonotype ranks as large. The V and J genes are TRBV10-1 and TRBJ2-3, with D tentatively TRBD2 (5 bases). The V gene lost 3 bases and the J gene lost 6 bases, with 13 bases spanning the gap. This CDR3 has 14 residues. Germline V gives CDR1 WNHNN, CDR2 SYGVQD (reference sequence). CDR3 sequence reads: CASSDRRRGDTQYF. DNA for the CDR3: TGCGCCAGCAGTGACCGGAGGCGCGGGGATACGCAGTATTTT.

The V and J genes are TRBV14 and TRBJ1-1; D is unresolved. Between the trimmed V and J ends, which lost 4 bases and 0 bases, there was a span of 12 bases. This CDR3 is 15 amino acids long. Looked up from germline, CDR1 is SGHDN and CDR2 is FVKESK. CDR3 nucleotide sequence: TGTGCCAGCAGCCCCCACCACCCCCTGAACACTGAAGCTTTCTTT. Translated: CASSPHHPLNTEAFF.

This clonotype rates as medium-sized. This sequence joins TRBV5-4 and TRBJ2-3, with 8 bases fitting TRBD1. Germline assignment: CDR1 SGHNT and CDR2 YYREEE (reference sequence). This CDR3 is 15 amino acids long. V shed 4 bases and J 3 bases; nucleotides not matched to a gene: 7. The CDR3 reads CASSREDRETDTQYF. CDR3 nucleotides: TGTGCCAGCAGCCGAGAGGACAGGGAGACAGATACGCAGTATTTT. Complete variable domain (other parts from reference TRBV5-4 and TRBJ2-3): ETGVTQSPTHLIKTRGQQVTLRCSSQSGHNTVSWYQQALGQGPQFIFQYYREEENGRGNFPPRFSGLQFPNYSSELNVNALELDDSALYLCASSREDRETDTQYFGPGTRLTVL.

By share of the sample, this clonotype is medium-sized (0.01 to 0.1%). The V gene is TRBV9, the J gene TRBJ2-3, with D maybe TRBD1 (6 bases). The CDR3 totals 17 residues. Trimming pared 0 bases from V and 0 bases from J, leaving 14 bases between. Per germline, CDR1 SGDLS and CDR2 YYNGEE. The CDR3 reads CASSVVGQGSSTDTQYF. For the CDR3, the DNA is TGTGCCAGCAGCGTAGTTGGGCAGGGGAGTAGCACAGATACGCAGTATTTT.

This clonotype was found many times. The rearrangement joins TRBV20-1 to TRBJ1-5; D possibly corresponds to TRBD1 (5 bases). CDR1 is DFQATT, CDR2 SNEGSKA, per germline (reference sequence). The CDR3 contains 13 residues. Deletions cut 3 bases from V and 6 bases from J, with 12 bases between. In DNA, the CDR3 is TGCAGTGCTAGGAGCGCGGGGGGTCAGCCCCAGCATTTT. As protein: CSARSAGGQPQHF.

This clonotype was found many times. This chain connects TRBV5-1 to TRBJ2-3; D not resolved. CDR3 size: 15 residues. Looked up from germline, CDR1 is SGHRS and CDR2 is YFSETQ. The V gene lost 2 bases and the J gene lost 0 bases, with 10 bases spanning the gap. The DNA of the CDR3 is TGCGCCAGCAGCTTACAGTCGCCTAGCACAGATACGCAGTATTTT. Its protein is CASSLQSPSTDTQYF.

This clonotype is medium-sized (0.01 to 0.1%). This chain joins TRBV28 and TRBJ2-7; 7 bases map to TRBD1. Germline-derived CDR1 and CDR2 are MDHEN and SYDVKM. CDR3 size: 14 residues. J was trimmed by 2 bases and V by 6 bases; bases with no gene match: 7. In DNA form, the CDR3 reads TGTGCCAGCAGCCCCACAGGGGATACCTACGAGCAGTACTTC. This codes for CASSPTGDTYEQYF.

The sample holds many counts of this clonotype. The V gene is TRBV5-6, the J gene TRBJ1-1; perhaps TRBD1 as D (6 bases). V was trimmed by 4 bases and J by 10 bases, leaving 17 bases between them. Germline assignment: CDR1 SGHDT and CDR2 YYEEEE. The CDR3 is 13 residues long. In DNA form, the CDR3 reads TGTGCCAGCAGCCTGGACAGAGGCAACCGAGCTTTCTTT. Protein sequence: CASSLDRGNRAFF.

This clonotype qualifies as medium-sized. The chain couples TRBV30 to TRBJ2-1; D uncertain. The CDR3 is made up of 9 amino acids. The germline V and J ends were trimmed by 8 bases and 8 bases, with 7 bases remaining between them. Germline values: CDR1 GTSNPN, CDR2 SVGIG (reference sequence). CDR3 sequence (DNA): TGTGCCCGCTGGTATGAGCAGTTCTTC. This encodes CARWYEQFF.

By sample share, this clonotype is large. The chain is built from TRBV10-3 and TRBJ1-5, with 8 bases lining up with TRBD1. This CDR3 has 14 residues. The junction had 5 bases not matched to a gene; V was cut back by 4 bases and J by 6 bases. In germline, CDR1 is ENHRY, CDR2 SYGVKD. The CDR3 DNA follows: TGTGCCATCAGTGGACAGGGGCTGGGTCAGCCCCAGCATTTT. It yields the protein CAISGQGLGQPQHF.

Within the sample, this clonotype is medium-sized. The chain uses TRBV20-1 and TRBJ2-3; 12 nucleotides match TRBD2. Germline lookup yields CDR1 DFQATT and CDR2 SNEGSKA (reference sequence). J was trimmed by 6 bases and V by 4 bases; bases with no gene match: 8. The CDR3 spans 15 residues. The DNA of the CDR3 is TGCAGTGCTACGACTAGCGGGAGTGCGGGGGATACGCAGTATTTT. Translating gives CSATTSGSAGDTQYF.

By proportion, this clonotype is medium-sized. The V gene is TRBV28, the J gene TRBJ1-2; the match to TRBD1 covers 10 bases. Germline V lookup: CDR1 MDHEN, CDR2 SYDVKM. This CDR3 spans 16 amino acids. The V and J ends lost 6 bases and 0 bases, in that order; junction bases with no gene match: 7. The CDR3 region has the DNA TGTGCCAGCAGACCCCATGGACAGGGGGCTAACTATGGCTACACCTTC. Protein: CASRPHGQGANYGYTF.

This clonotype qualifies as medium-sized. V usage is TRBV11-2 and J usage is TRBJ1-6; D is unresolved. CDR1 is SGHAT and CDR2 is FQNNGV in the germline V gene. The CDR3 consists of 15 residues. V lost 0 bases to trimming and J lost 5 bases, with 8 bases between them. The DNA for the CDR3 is TGTGCCAGCAGCTTAGATCTGTCGAATAATTCACCCCTCCACTTT. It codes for CASSLDLSNNSPLHF.

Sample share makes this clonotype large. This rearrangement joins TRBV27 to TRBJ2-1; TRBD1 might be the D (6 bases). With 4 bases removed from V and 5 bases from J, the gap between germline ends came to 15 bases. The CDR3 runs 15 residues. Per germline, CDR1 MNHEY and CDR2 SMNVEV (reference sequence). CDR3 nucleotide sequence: TGTGCCAGCAGTTCCCGGCGGGCAGGGGACAATGAGCAGTTCTTC. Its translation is CASSSRRAGDNEQFF.

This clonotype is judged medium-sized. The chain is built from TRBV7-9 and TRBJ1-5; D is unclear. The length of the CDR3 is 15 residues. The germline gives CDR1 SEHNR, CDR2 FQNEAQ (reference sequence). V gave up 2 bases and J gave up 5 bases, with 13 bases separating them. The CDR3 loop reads CASSLSAAGDQPQHF. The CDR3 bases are TGTGCCAGCAGCTTAAGCGCGGCTGGCGATCAGCCCCAGCATTTT.

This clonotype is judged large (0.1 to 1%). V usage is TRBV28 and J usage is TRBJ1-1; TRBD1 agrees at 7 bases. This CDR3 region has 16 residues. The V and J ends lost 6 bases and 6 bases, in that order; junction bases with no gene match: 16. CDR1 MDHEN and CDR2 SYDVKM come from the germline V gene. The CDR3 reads CASSLGDRPFGAEAFF. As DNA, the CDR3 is TGTGCCAGCAGCCTGGGGGACAGACCTTTTGGGGCTGAAGCTTTCTTT.

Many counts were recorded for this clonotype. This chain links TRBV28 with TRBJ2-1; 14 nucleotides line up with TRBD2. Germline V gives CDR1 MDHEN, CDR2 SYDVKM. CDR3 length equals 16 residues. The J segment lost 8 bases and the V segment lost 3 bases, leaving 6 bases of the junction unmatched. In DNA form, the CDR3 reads TGTGCCAGCAGTTTTCTGACTAGCGGGGGGGCCGATGAGCAGTTCTTC. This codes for CASSFLTSGGADEQFF.

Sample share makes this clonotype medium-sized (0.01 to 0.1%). CDR3 protein: CASSPSGLLNEKLFF. The CDR3 nucleotides are TGTGCCAGCAGCCCCTCAGGTCTTCTGAATGAAAAACTGTTTTTT. The genes are TRBV7-9 and TRBJ1-4; D call uncertain. V lost 5 bases, J lost 5 bases, and 15 bases lay in between. This CDR3 comprises 15 residues. CDR1 and CDR2 (germline): SEHNR, FQNEAQ (reference sequence).

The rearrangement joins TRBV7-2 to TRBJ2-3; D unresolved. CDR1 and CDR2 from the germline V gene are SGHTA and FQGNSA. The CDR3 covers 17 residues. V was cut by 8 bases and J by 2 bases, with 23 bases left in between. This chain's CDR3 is CASPPIGSPRPTDTQYF. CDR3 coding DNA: TGTGCCAGCCCTCCCATCGGGTCCCCACGGCCCACAGATACGCAGTATTTT.

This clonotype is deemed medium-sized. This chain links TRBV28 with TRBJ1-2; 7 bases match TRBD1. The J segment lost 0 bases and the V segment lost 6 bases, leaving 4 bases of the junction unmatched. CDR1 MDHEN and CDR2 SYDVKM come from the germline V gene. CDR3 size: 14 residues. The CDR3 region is CASSAGGTNYGYTF. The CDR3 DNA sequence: TGTGCCAGCAGCGCAGGGGGAACTAACTATGGCTACACCTTC.

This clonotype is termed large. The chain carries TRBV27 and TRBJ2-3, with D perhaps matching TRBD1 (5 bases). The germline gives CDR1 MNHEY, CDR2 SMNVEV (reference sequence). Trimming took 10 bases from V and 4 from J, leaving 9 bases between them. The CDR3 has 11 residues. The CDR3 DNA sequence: TGTGCCACCAACAGGCCAGATACGCAGTATTTT. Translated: CATNRPDTQYF.

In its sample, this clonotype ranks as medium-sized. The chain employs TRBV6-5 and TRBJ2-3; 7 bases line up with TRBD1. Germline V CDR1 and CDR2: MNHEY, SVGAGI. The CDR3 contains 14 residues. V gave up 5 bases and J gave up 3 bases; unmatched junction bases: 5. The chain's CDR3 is CASSLQQGTDTQYF. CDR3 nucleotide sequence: TGTGCCAGCAGTCTACAACAGGGGACAGATACGCAGTATTTT.

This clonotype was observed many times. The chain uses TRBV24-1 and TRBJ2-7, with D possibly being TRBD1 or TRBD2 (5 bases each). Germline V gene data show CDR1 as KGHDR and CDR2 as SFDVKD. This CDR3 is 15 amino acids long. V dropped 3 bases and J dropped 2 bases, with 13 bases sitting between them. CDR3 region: CATSDTRDRTYEQYF. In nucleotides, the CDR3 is TGTGCCACCAGTGATACCCGGGACCGTACCTACGAGCAGTACTTC.

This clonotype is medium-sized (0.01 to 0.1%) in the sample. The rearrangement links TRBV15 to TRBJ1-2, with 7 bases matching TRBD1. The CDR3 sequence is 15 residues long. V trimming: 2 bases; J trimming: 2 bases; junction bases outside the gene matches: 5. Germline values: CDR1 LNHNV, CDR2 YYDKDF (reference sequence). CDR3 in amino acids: CATSRTGTANYGYTF. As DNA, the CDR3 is TGTGCCACCAGCAGAACCGGGACAGCCAACTATGGCTACACCTTC. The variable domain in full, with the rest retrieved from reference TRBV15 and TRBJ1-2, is DAMVIQNPRYQVTQFGKPVTLSCSQTLNHNVMYWYQQKSSQAPKLLFHYYDKDFNNEADTPDNFQSRRPNTSFCFLDIRSPGLGDTAMYLCATSRTGTANYGYTFGSGTRLTVV.

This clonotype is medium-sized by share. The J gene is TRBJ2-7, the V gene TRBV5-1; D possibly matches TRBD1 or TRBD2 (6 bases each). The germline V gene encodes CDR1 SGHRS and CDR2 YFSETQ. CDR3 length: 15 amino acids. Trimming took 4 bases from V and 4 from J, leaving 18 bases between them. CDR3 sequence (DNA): TGCGCCAGCAGCGCCGGCAGGGGAGGCGCTTACGAGCAGTACTTC. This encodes CASSAGRGGAYEQYF.

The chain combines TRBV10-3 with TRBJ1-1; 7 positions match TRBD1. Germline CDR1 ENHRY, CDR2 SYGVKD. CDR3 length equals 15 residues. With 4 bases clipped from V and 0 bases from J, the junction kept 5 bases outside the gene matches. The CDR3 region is CAISAEGAMNTEAFF. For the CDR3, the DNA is TGTGCCATCAGTGCCGAGGGGGCCATGAACACTGAAGCTTTCTTT.